This entry lists 29 T cell receptor beta chains sequenced from one sample in a study of cytomegalovirus exposure and HLA in healthy donors. 13 Jbeta primers and 60 Vbeta primers were used for the PCR. Clones were sequenced by immunoSEQ multiplex PCR, and TCRdb holds only the in-frame ones, with some missing. The sample has 160,000 or so clones, roughly 85% seen once. Sequencing was carried out using PBMCs. Receptor source: a woman aged 18-29 years in good health and CMV-seronegative.

Here the CDR3 reads CASSLGGLAGGPRGSQYF. The CDR3 nucleotides read TGTGCCAGCAGCTTGGGAGGACTAGCGGGAGGGCCTAGGGGTTCGCAGTATTTT. This rearrangement joins TRBV5-4 to TRBJ2-3; 15 bases agree with TRBD2. The CDR3 runs 18 residues. From germline, CDR1 is SGHNT and CDR2 YYREEE (reference sequence). V trimming: 0 bases; J trimming: 10 bases; junction bases outside the gene matches: 12. The complete variable domain, with remaining parts taken from reference TRBV5-4 and TRBJ2-3, reads ETGVTQSPTHLIKTRGQQVTLRCSSQSGHNTVSWYQQALGQGPQFIFQYYREEENGRGNFPPRFSGLQFPNYSSELNVNALELDDSALYLCASSLGGLAGGPRGSQYFGPGTRLTVL.

The rearrangement joins TRBV6-5 to TRBJ1-4; D is uncertain. V was cut by 2 bases and J by 5 bases, with 15 bases left in between. The CDR3 covers 16 residues. Germline CDR1 and CDR2: MNHEY and SVGAGI. This CDR3 reads CASSYGQTNQNEKLFF. CDR3 nucleotides: TGTGCCAGCAGTTACGGGCAGACTAACCAAAATGAAAAACTGTTTTTT.

The J gene is TRBJ2-4, the V gene TRBV4-1, with 9 bases aligning to TRBD2. The V gene's germline CDR1 is MGHRA and CDR2 YSYEKL. V dropped 3 bases and J dropped 7; count of bases not matched to a gene: 7. CDR3 size: 15 residues. For the CDR3, the DNA is TGCGCCAGCAGCCAGGTCCTCAGCGGGAGGAACATTCAGTACTTC. Translation: CASSQVLSGRNIQYF.

V and J are TRBV6-1 and TRBJ1-5; 9 positions match TRBD1. CDR1 and CDR2 (germline): MNHNS, SASEGT. This CDR3 spans 13 amino acids. With V trimmed by 7 bases and J by 5 bases, 3 bases remained unmatched. This CDR3 reads CASTDRGYQPQHF. The CDR3 DNA sequence: TGTGCCAGCACGGACAGGGGATATCAGCCCCAGCATTTT.

J is TRBJ1-3 and V is TRBV28, with a weak D call TRBD1 (6 bases). V lost 2 bases to trimming and J lost 0 bases, with 11 bases between them. Germline-derived CDR1 and CDR2 are MDHEN and SYDVKM. CDR3 length equals 16 residues. In DNA, the CDR3 is TGTGCCAGCAGTTTACCAGGACAGCCCTCTGGAAACACCATATATTTT. Its protein is CASSLPGQPSGNTIYF.

The CDR3 sequence is CASSADSTYEQYF. Here the CDR3 DNA reads TGTGCCAGCTCGGCGGACTCCACCTACGAGCAGTACTTC. This chain uses TRBV18 with TRBJ2-7, with D possibly matching TRBD2 (5 bases). In germline, CDR1 is KGHSH, CDR2 LQKENI. Trimming shortened V by 6 bases and J by 2 bases, and 11 bases separated the two germline ends. CDR3 length: 13 amino acids.

The rearrangement joins TRBV2 to TRBJ1-2; D unclear. In germline, CDR1 is SNHLY, CDR2 FYNNEI. Trimming left V 0 bases short and J 7 bases short, with 6 bases between. CDR3 length: 12 residues. The CDR3 region is CASSEADFGYTF. The CDR3 bases are TGTGCCAGCAGTGAAGCCGACTTTGGCTACACCTTC.

Concerning this clone itself: At one of its ends the junction is not consistent with the germline gene, which may arise from a read error. CDR3 coding DNA: TGTGCCGGCAGCTTAGGGCAGGGAGGCGAAAAACTGTTTTTT. Protein sequence: CAGSLGQGGEKLFF. The chain combines TRBV7-9 with TRBJ1-4; maybe TRBD1 (5 bases). From germline, CDR1 is SEHNR and CDR2 FQNEAQ (reference sequence). The CDR3 has 14 amino acids. The full variable domain, in which reference TRBV7-9 and TRBJ1-4 provide the parts outside the CDR3, is DTGVSQNPRHKITKRGQNVTFRCDPISEHNRLYWYRQTLGQGPEFLTYFQNEAQLEKSRLLSDRFSAERPKGSFSTLEIQRTEQGDSAMYLCAGSLGQGGEKLFFGSGTQLSVL.

V usage is TRBV18 and J usage is TRBJ1-3, with TRBD1 identical over 10 bases. The J segment lost 2 bases and the V segment lost 5 bases, leaving 3 bases of the junction unmatched. The CDR3 length is 15 residues. Germline V lookup: CDR1 KGHSH, CDR2 LQKENI. The CDR3 region is CASSGTGDPGNTIYF. DNA for the CDR3: TGTGCCAGCTCAGGGACAGGGGATCCTGGAAACACCATATATTTT.

V and J are TRBV5-1 and TRBJ1-1, with a weak D call TRBD1 (5 bases). This CDR3 comprises 15 residues. V was clipped by 0 bases and J by 1 base, with 10 bases between them. Per germline, CDR1 SGHRS and CDR2 YFSETQ. CDR3 coding DNA: TGCGCCAGCAGCTTGGCCTACGGGGGGAACACTGAAGCTTTCTTT. Translated, it gives CASSLAYGGNTEAFF.

This clone was counted once. V usage is TRBV6-5 and J usage is TRBJ2-7; perhaps TRBD2 as D (6 bases). Germline assignment: CDR1 MNHEY and CDR2 SVGAGI. The CDR3 length is 13 residues. Trimming shortened V by 5 bases and J by 3 bases, and 11 bases separated the two germline ends. The CDR3 is CASSPGSLYEQYF. The CDR3 DNA reads as TGTGCCAGCAGTCCCGGGAGTCTCTACGAGCAGTACTTC.

The J gene is TRBJ1-5, the V gene TRBV7-9, with 10 bases that match TRBD1. CDR3 length equals 16 residues. J gave up 5 bases and V 4 bases, and 8 bases lay outside the gene matches. Germline V gene data show CDR1 as SEHNR and CDR2 as FQNEAQ (reference sequence). The CDR3 DNA sequence: TGTGCCAGCAGCTACGGGACAGGGGCGCGGGATCAGCCCCAGCATTTT. It encodes CASSYGTGARDQPQHF. Looking up the rest from reference TRBV7-9 and TRBJ1-5 gives the full variable domain: DTGVSQNPRHKITKRGQNVTFRCDPISEHNRLYWYRQTLGQGPEFLTYFQNEAQLEKSRLLSDRFSAERPKGSFSTLEIQRTEQGDSAMYLCASSYGTGARDQPQHFGDGTRLSIL.

The chain recombines TRBV2 with TRBJ2-5; TRBD1 is a possible D gene (5 bases). With the DNA end fitting TRBJ2-7 better, the J assignment may be wrong. Germline V gene sequence: CDR1 SNHLY, CDR2 FYNNEI. The CDR3 length is 14 residues. CDR3 DNA sequence: TGTGCCAGCAGTGAGGGCAGGGAAGGCTACGAGCAGTACTTC. Amino acids: CASSEGREGYEQYF.

This chain uses TRBV5-6 with TRBJ1-3; tentatively, D is TRBD1 (6 bases). The CDR3 is made up of 15 amino acids. V dropped 3 bases and J dropped 3 bases, with 13 bases sitting between them. CDR1 is SGHDT, CDR2 YYEEEE, per germline. CDR3 sequence: CASSSQGGGGNTIYF. CDR3 coding DNA: TGTGCCAGCAGCTCACAGGGCGGAGGTGGAAACACCATATATTTT.

The V gene is TRBV11-2, the J gene TRBJ2-7, with 7 nucleotides matching TRBD1. Germline assignment: CDR1 SGHAT and CDR2 FQNNGV. V gave up 5 bases and J gave up 4 bases; unmatched junction bases: 8. This CDR3 has 14 residues. CDR3 nucleotide sequence: TGTGCCAGCAGCGGACAGGCGTCAGGGTACGAGCAGTACTTC. Encoded protein: CASSGQASGYEQYF.

V gene TRBV11-3 combines with J gene TRBJ2-2, with a tentative D call TRBD1 (6 bases). The CDR3 length is 14 residues. V was clipped by 8 bases and J by 1 base, with 11 bases between them. Germline V gene lookup returns CDR1 SGHNT and CDR2 YENEEA. The CDR3 loop reads CASSLGQNTGELFF. The CDR3 nucleotides read TGTGCCAGCTCCCTGGGACAGAACACCGGGGAGCTGTTTTTT.

The J gene is TRBJ2-7, the V gene TRBV21-1; the table names TRBD1, a call not compared with the DNA. TRBV21-1 is a known pseudogene. The CDR3 extends over 15 amino acids. This chain's CDR3 is CASNLTRQGAGWQYF. In DNA, the CDR3 is TGTGCCAGCAACCTGACGCGGCAGGGGGCAGGCTGGCAGTACTTC.

The rearrangement links TRBV5-1 to TRBJ2-3; D not resolved. Germline CDR1 reads SGHRS; CDR2 reads YFSETQ. The CDR3 spans 12 residues. V gave up 4 bases and J gave up 0 bases, with 3 bases separating them. CDR3 loop: CASSLSTDTQYF. The DNA of the CDR3 is TGCGCCAGCAGCCTTAGCACAGATACGCAGTATTTT.

The rearrangement links TRBV7-2 to TRBJ2-4; 12 bases map to TRBD2. Germline-derived CDR1 and CDR2 are SGHTA and FQGNSA. Trimming removed 6 bases from V and 0 bases from J; junction bases left unmatched: 6. The CDR3 spans 17 residues. The CDR3 DNA follows: TGTGCCAGCAGGAAACTAGCGGGAGGTTTAGCCAAAAACATTCAGTACTTC. This sequence encodes CASRKLAGGLAKNIQYF.

The rearrangement uses TRBV5-8 and TRBJ2-5; 7 bases agree with TRBD2. This CDR3 has 14 residues. Trimming removed 1 base from V and 5 bases from J; junction bases left unmatched: 5. CDR1 is SGHTS and CDR2 is YDEGEE in the germline V gene. CDR3 protein: CASSLTAGPETQYF. CDR3 DNA sequence: TGTGCCAGCAGCTTGACAGCGGGGCCGGAGACCCAGTACTTC.

V gene TRBV19 combines with J gene TRBJ1-2; tentative D call: TRBD1 (5 bases). Germline CDR1 LNHDA, CDR2 SQIVND (reference sequence). V lost 5 bases and J 8 bases, leaving 15 bases between the germline ends. The CDR3 is 13 amino acids. The CDR3 loop reads CASSSEGQRGYTF. The CDR3 nucleotides are TGTGCCAGTAGTTCGGAGGGGCAGAGAGGCTACACCTTC.

This chain joins TRBV7-3 and TRBJ2-5; a weak D match, TRBD2 (5 bases). CDR3 length equals 15 residues. The V and J ends lost 2 bases and 3 bases respectively, with 13 bases between them. Germline loops: CDR1 SGHTA, CDR2 FQGTGA. CDR3 amino acids: CASSLGPPREETQYF. CDR3 in DNA: TGTGCCAGCAGCTTAGGGCCCCCGCGGGAAGAGACCCAGTACTTC.

V and J are TRBV4-3 and TRBJ2-7; the match to TRBD1 covers 7 bases. In germline, CDR1 is LGHNA, CDR2 YSLEER. The CDR3 runs to 16 residues. Trimming at V came to 2 bases and at J to 1 base, leaving 8 bases not matched to a gene. DNA for the CDR3: TGCGCCAGCAGCCAAATGTCAAACAGGGGATCCTACGAGCAGTACTTC. It codes for CASSQMSNRGSYEQYF.

The chain links TRBV29-1 to TRBJ2-2; TRBD2 might be the D (6 bases). Germline values: CDR1 SQVTM, CDR2 ANQGSEA. Deletions cut 3 bases from V and 6 bases from J, with 17 bases between. This CDR3 has 15 residues. The CDR3 DNA reads TGCAGCGTTGATGGTTCCCGCGGGACCTCCGGGGAGCTGTTTTTT. Its protein is CSVDGSRGTSGELFF.

The chain joins TRBV28 to TRBJ1-2, with D tentatively TRBD1 (5 bases). V was cut by 1 base and J by 8 bases, with 17 bases left in between. The length of the CDR3 is 15 residues. Germline CDR1 reads MDHEN; CDR2 reads SYDVKM. As DNA, the CDR3 is TGTGCCAGCAGTTTATTAGATGGGGCCGCTAGAGGCTACACCTTC. Its protein product is CASSLLDGAARGYTF.

The CDR3 DNA sequence: TGTGCCAGCAGCGTAGAACAGGGGGGCTATGGCTACACCTTC. Encoded protein: CASSVEQGGYGYTF. The V and J genes are TRBV9 and TRBJ1-2, with TRBD1 matching 8 bases. The V and J ends lost 0 bases and 4 bases, in that order; junction bases with no gene match: 2. The V gene's germline CDR1 is SGDLS and CDR2 YYNGEE. This CDR3 has 14 amino acids.

The chain carries TRBV6-6 and TRBJ2-7; the match to TRBD2 covers 9 bases. CDR3 length: 15 residues. Germline trimming cut 10 bases from V and 4 bases from J; bases unmatched to any gene: 14. From germline, CDR1 is MNHNY and CDR2 SVGAGI (reference sequence). DNA of the CDR3: TGTGCCACCCGTGGAAGGCGGGGGGGCCCATACGAGCAGTACTTC. Amino acid sequence: CATRGRRGGPYEQYF.

The gene calls are TRBV28 and TRBJ1-4, with TRBD1 matching over 7 bases. V shed 6 bases and J 12 bases; nucleotides not matched to a gene: 10. Germline lookup yields CDR1 MDHEN and CDR2 SYDVKM. The CDR3 covers 13 residues. This chain's CDR3 is CASSAPDRRELFF. The CDR3 nucleotides are TGTGCCAGCAGCGCGCCGGACAGGAGGGAACTGTTTTTT.

V and J are TRBV7-9 and TRBJ1-4; 9 bases fit TRBD1. CDR3 length: 15 amino acids. J gave up 7 bases and V 3 bases, and 6 bases lay outside the gene matches. Germline CDR1 SEHNR, CDR2 FQNEAQ (reference sequence). The CDR3 DNA reads TGTGCCAGCAGCTTGGACAGGGGATTCAGTGAAAAACTGTTTTTT. Its protein is CASSLDRGFSEKLFF. Together with reference TRBV7-9 and TRBJ1-4, the CDR3 gives the full variable domain: DTGVSQNPRHKITKRGQNVTFRCDPISEHNRLYWYRQTLGQGPEFLTYFQNEAQLEKSRLLSDRFSAERPKGSFSTLEIQRTEQGDSAMYLCASSLDRGFSEKLFFGSGTQLSVL.